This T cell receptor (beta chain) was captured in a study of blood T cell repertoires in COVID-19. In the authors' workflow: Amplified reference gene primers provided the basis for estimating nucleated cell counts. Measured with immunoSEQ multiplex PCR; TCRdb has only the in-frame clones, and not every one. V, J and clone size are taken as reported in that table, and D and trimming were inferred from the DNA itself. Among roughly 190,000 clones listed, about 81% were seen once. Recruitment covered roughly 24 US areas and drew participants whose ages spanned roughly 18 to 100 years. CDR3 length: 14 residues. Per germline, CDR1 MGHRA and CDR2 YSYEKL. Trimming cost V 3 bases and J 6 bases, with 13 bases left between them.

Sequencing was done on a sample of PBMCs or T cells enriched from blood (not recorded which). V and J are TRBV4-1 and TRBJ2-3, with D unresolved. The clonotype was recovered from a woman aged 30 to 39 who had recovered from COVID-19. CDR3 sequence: CASSQPRLGDTQYF. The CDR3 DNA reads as TGCGCCAGCAGCCAGCCCCGCCTAGGTGATACGCAGTATTTT.